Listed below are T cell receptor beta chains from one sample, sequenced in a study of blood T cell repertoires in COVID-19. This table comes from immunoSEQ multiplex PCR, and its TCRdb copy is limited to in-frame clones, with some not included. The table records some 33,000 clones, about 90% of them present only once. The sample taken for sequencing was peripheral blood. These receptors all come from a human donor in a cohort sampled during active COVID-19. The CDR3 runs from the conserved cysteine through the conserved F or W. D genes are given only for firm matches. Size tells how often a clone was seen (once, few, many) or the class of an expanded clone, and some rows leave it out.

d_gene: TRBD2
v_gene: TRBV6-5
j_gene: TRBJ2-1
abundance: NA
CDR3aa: CASTLTLAGGGEQFF
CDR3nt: TGTGCCAGCACCCTCACACTAGCGGGAGGAGGTGAGCAGTTCTTC

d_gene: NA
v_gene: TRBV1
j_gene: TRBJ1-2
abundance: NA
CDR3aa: CTSSFDYPGTGNYGYTF
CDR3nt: TGCACCAGCAGCTTCGATTATCCAGGGACAGGGAACTATGGCTACACCTTC

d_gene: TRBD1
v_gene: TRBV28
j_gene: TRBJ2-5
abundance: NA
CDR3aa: CASSSRTGRSETQYF
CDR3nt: TGTGCCAGCAGTTCGCGGACAGGGAGGTCAGAGACCCAGTACTTC

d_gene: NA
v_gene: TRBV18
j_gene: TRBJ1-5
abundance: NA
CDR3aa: CASSPLGSQPQHF
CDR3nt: TGTGCCAGCTCACCTCTAGGGAGTCAGCCCCAGCATTTT

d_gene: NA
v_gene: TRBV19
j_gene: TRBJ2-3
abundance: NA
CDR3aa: CASSLTGGITDTQYF
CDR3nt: TGTGCCAGTAGTCTCACCGGGGGTATCACAGATACGCAGTATTTT

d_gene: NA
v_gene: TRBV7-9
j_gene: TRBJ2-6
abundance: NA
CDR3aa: CASSSPDSYFSGANVLTF
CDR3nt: TGTGCCAGCAGCTCCCCGGACAGCTACTTCTCTGGGGCCAACGTCCTGACTTTC

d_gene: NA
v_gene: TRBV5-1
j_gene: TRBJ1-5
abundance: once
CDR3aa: CASSLGQSNQPQHF
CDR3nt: TGCGCCAGCAGCCTAGGACAGAGCAATCAGCCCCAGCATTTT

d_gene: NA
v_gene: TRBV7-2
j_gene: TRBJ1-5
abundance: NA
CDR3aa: CASSWGEANQPQHF
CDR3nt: TGTGCCAGCAGCTGGGGGGAGGCGAATCAGCCCCAGCATTTT

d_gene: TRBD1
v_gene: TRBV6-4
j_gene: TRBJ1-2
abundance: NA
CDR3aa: CASSDSGQGARGYTF
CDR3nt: TGTGCCAGCAGTGACTCTGGACAGGGGGCGCGTGGCTACACCTTC

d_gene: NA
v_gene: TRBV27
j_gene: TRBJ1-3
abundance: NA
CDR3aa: CATTPEGIRANTIYF
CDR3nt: TGTGCCACTACTCCGGAGGGTATACGAGCAAACACCATATATTTT

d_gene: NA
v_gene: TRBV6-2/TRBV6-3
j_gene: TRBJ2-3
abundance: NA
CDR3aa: CASSYPGRDTQYF
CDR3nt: TGTGCCAGCAGTTACCCGGGGAGAGATACGCAGTATTTT